The 18 T cell receptor beta chains in this list originate from one sample, sequenced in a study of cytomegalovirus exposure and HLA in healthy donors. PCR used 60 Vbeta primers and 13 Jbeta primers. Sequenced by immunoSEQ multiplex PCR; TCRdb stores in-frame clones only, minus some. The table records about 140,000 clones, more than 70% of them present only once. Sequenced material: PBMCs. Receptor source: a man aged 35-49 years in good health and CMV-seronegative.

The J gene is TRBJ1-1, the V gene TRBV5-1; weak D call: TRBD1 (6 bases). V was cut by 4 bases and J by 1 base, with 11 bases left in between. The CDR3 sequence is 14 residues long. CDR1 is SGHRS, CDR2 YFSETQ, per germline. DNA for the CDR3: TGCGCCAGCAGCATGGGACAATCGAACACTGAAGCTTTCTTT. It translates to CASSMGQSNTEAFF.

This clone was seen more than once but under ten times. The chain combines TRBV5-4 with TRBJ1-4; tentatively, D is TRBD1 (6 bases). The CDR3 sequence is 14 residues long. V was cut by 4 bases and J by 0 bases, with 7 bases left in between. Germline V gene data show CDR1 as SGHNT and CDR2 as YYREEE (reference sequence). The CDR3 nucleotides read TGTGCCAGCAGCGCAGGGGCAACTAATGAAAAACTGTTTTTT. Its translation is CASSAGATNEKLFF.

The V and J genes are TRBV4-1 and TRBJ2-7, with D unresolved. V lost 3 bases and J 3 bases, leaving 6 bases between the germline ends. The CDR3 contains 12 residues. Germline CDR1 and CDR2: MGHRA and YSYEKL. Written as DNA, the CDR3 is TGCGCCAGCAGCCACGAGAACTACGAGCAGTACTTC. It translates to CASSHENYEQYF.

The J gene is TRBJ1-1, the V gene TRBV29-1; D may be TRBD1 (5 bases). Deletions cut 3 bases from V and 10 bases from J, with 12 bases between. Germline V gene data show CDR1 as SQVTM and CDR2 as ANQGSEA. This CDR3 is built from 11 residues. The CDR3 region is CSVDRVAGAFF. CDR3 DNA: TGCAGCGTTGACAGGGTTGCCGGAGCTTTCTTT.

This clone was seen once. The chain is built from TRBV30 and TRBJ2-7; 12 nucleotides agree with TRBD1. V lost 3 bases and J lost 4; bases outside the gene matches: 7. Looked up from germline, CDR1 is GTSNPN and CDR2 is SVGIG (reference sequence). CDR3 length equals 15 residues. This chain's CDR3 is CAWSLWGQGAYEQYF. The CDR3 bases are TGTGCCTGGAGCCTCTGGGGACAGGGGGCGTACGAGCAGTACTTC.

V is TRBV2 and J is TRBJ2-7, with 10 nucleotides matching TRBD2. V was pared by 8 bases and J by 7 bases, with 11 bases of the junction left unmatched. From germline, CDR1 is SNHLY and CDR2 FYNNEI. The CDR3 spans 14 residues. The CDR3 nucleotides are TGTGCCAGCGGATTTCTAGCGGGAGTGGGGGAGCAGTACTTC. Amino acids: CASGFLAGVGEQYF.

The rearrangement joins TRBV5-4 to TRBJ2-3; 8 nucleotides agree with TRBD2. Germline V gene lookup returns CDR1 SGHNT and CDR2 YYREEE (reference sequence). V trimming: 1 base; J trimming: 0 bases; junction bases outside the gene matches: 4. The CDR3 sequence is 16 residues long. The CDR3 bases are TGTGCCAGCAGCTTGCGGTCTAGCGGGAGCACAGATACGCAGTATTTT. Amino acid sequence: CASSLRSSGSTDTQYF.

J is TRBJ1-1 and V is TRBV7-9; D is undetermined. The CDR3 length is 11 residues. With 5 bases removed from V and 4 bases from J, the gap between germline ends came to 5 bases. The germline V gene encodes CDR1 SEHNR and CDR2 FQNEAQ (reference sequence). CDR3 sequence: CASSQATEAFF. CDR3 nucleotides: TGTGCCAGCAGCCAGGCCACTGAAGCTTTCTTT.

V gene TRBV2 combines with J gene TRBJ1-2; D possibly corresponds to TRBD1 (5 bases). The V end was cut by 4 bases, the J end by 7 bases, with 19 bases between. This CDR3 has 15 residues. Germline CDR1 is SNHLY and CDR2 is FYNNEI. CDR3 DNA: TGTGCCAGCAGTGGACGAACCAGGGAAGCGTCTGGCTACACCTTC. Translation: CASSGRTREASGYTF.

V and J are TRBV30 and TRBJ2-5; 8 bases are shared with TRBD1. The better agreement between TRBJ2-7 and the DNA end casts doubt on the J call. The CDR3 loop spans 14 amino acids. Germline V gene lookup returns CDR1 GTSNPN and CDR2 SVGIG (reference sequence). The CDR3 spells CAWSSGGSSYEQYF. Written as DNA, the CDR3 is TGTGCCTGGAGTTCAGGGGGCAGCTCCTACGAGCAGTACTTC.

The chain's CDR3 is CASSQDLVGGQGYGYTF. The CDR3 DNA sequence: TGCGCCAGCAGCCAAGATTTGGTTGGGGGACAGGGGTATGGCTACACCTTC. The chain carries TRBV4-3 and TRBJ1-2; the match to TRBD1 covers 10 bases. In germline, CDR1 is LGHNA, CDR2 YSLEER. Trimming removed 0 bases from V and 5 bases from J; junction bases left unmatched: 9. The CDR3 is 17 residues long.

The chain links TRBV5-1 to TRBJ1-1; the match to TRBD1 covers 9 bases. Per the germline V gene, CDR1 is SGHRS and CDR2 is YFSETQ. The ends lost 0 bases at V and 3 bases at J; junction bases unmatched: 3. This CDR3 contains 15 residues. This CDR3 reads CASSLAGTGYTEAFF. The CDR3 bases are TGCGCCAGCAGCTTGGCCGGGACAGGGTACACTGAAGCTTTCTTT.

The chain couples TRBV20-1 to TRBJ2-5; tentatively, D is TRBD2 (6 bases). CDR3 length: 11 residues. Germline CDR1 and CDR2: DFQATT and SNEGSKA (reference sequence). Trimming removed 8 bases at V and 5 bases at J, with 12 bases between. The CDR3 nucleotides read TGCAGTCATCTAGCGAGGGAGACCCAGTACTTC. The encoded protein is CSHLARETQYF.

The chain is built from TRBV5-1 and TRBJ2-7; D gene ambiguous. The CDR3 is 15 amino acids. V was cut by 1 base and J by 2 bases, with 13 bases left in between. Germline V gene sequence: CDR1 SGHRS, CDR2 YFSETQ. Written as DNA, the CDR3 is TGCGCCAGCAGCTTGTGGTATAACCCTACCTACGAGCAGTACTTC. Translation: CASSLWYNPTYEQYF.

This chain connects TRBV28 to TRBJ2-7; 9 nucleotides agree with TRBD2. The junction had 22 bases not matched to a gene; V was cut back by 6 bases and J by 7 bases. The germline V gene has CDR1 MDHEN and CDR2 SYDVKM. The CDR3 extends over 18 amino acids. This CDR3 reads CASSLRGSGREGSGEQYF. As DNA, the CDR3 is TGTGCCAGCAGCTTACGGGGGTCGGGGCGGGAGGGTTCTGGGGAGCAGTACTTC.

The chain recombines TRBV7-2 with TRBJ2-7; 7 bases are a match to TRBD1. CDR1 is SGHTA and CDR2 is FQGNSA in the germline V gene. V shed 2 bases and J 5 bases; nucleotides not matched to a gene: 6. This CDR3 comprises 14 residues. The CDR3 bases are TGTGCCAGCAGCTTACAACAGGGGCCCCACGAGCAGTACTTC. Translating gives CASSLQQGPHEQYF.

The chain employs TRBV6-5 and TRBJ2-7; D is possibly TRBD2 (6 bases). Germline CDR1 MNHEY, CDR2 SVGAGI. Trimming took 6 bases from V and 3 from J, leaving 18 bases between them. The CDR3 covers 15 residues. The CDR3 sequence: CASRPYQGLNYEQYF. CDR3 nucleotide sequence: TGTGCCAGCAGGCCTTATCAGGGACTGAACTACGAGCAGTACTTC.

This chain links TRBV27 with TRBJ2-7; 9 bases map to TRBD2. The junction had 2 bases not matched to a gene; V was cut back by 2 bases and J by 3 bases. The CDR3 has 14 residues. Germline V lookup: CDR1 MNHEY, CDR2 SMNVEV (reference sequence). The CDR3 DNA sequence: TGTGCCAGCAGTTTAGGCGGGAGGGGCTACGAGCAGTACTTC. It specifies CASSLGGRGYEQYF.